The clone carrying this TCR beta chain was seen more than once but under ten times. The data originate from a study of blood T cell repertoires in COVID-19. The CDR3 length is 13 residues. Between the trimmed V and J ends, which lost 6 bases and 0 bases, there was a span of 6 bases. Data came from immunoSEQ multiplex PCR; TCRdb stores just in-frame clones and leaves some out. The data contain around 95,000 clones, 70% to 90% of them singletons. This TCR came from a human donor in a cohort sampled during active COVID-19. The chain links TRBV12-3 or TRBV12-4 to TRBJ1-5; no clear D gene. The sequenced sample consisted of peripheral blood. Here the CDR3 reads CASRQSSNQPQHF. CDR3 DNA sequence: TGTGCCAGCAGACAAAGTAGCAATCAGCCCCAGCATTTT.